The 26 T cell receptor beta chains below all came from one sample that was sequenced in a study of T cell repertoires in cytomegalovirus infection. For these TCRs, the target antigens are not known. TCRdb itself ran the reads through MiXCR, one entry per CDR3 protein. The table records roughly 180,000 distinct CDR3 sequences, roughly 21% of them present only once. Sequences were derived from CD8+ T cells from cultured PBMCs, sampled from culture after CMV antigen stimulation. The origin of the receptors is a human donor in good health (CMV status not recorded). Some clones in this sample may be carry-over from other donors' samples.

The rearrangement uses TRBV6-4 and TRBJ2-6, with D maybe TRBD1 (6 bases). The CDR3 contains 16 residues. Deletions cut 2 bases from V and 0 bases from J, with 8 bases between. The germline V gene encodes CDR1 MRHNA and CDR2 SNTAGT. The CDR3 loop is CASSDRGISGANVLTF. For the CDR3, the DNA is TGTGCCAGCAGTGACAGGGGGATCTCTGGGGCCAACGTCCTGACTTTC.

The gene calls are TRBV5-6 and TRBJ2-6; 7 nucleotides align to TRBD1. V was clipped by 2 bases and J by 1 base; unmatched bases: 15. This CDR3 spans 20 amino acids. Germline lookup yields CDR1 SGHDT and CDR2 YYEEEE. The CDR3 DNA follows: TGTGCCAGCAGCTTCTCTTGGGTGACAGGGAGAGAGTCTGGGGCCAACGTCCTGACTTTC. Translated, it gives CASSFSWVTGRESGANVLTF.

V and J are TRBV12-3 or TRBV12-4 and TRBJ1-6; D is unclear. V lost 6 bases, J lost 0 bases, and 12 bases lay in between. This CDR3 region has 16 residues. CDR3 DNA: TGTGCCAGCAGCCCGGGAGCGAGCTCCTATAATTCACCCCTCCACTTT. Protein: CASSPGASSYNSPLHF.

In its sample, this clonotype was seen once. The chain joins TRBV4-1 to TRBJ2-7; D is possibly TRBD1 (5 bases). From germline, CDR1 is MGHRA and CDR2 YSYEKL. V was trimmed by 2 bases and J by 7 bases, leaving 18 bases between them. The CDR3 has 15 amino acids. This chain's CDR3 is CASSQITGNILEQYF. In DNA, the CDR3 is TGCGCCAGCAGCCAAATCACAGGTAATATATTGGAGCAGTACTTC.

The CDR3 DNA reads as TGTGCCAGCAGCTTAGCGCTAGCGGGGCAAGAGACCCAGTACTTC. Amino acid sequence: CASSLALAGQETQYF. The chain recombines TRBV7-2 with TRBJ2-5; 9 bases map to TRBD2. This CDR3 comprises 15 residues. With 0 bases clipped from V and 2 bases from J, the junction kept 1 base outside the gene matches. The germline gives CDR1 SGHTA, CDR2 FQGNSA.

The V and J genes are TRBV6-2 or TRBV6-3 and TRBJ2-7, with unresolved D. This CDR3 comprises 14 residues. Deletions cut 5 bases from V and 0 bases from J, with 11 bases between. CDR1 is MNHEY, CDR2 SVGEGT, per germline. The CDR3 loop is CASSGLRYSYEQYF. The CDR3 DNA is TGTGCCAGCAGTGGGTTGCGGTACTCCTACGAGCAGTACTTC.

This clonotype was recorded many times. The chain recombines TRBV7-3 with TRBJ2-3, with 9 bases identical to TRBD2. The CDR3 totals 15 residues. Germline CDR1 and CDR2: SGHTA and FQGTGA. V lost 5 bases and J lost 0; bases outside the gene matches: 3. CDR3 loop: CASSHSGGSTDTQYF. The CDR3 nucleotides are TGTGCCAGCAGCCATAGCGGGGGAAGCACAGATACGCAGTATTTT.

This clonotype showed up just a few times. The chain combines TRBV9 with TRBJ1-2; D remains unclear. The CDR3 is 13 residues long. Germline CDR1 and CDR2: SGDLS and YYNGEE. The V and J ends lost 5 bases and 8 bases respectively, with 16 bases between them. CDR3 amino acids: CASSSGSYFGYTF. In DNA, the CDR3 is TGTGCCAGCAGTTCCGGGTCCTACTTCGGCTACACCTTC.

The chain uses TRBV7-6 and TRBJ2-7; unclear D gene. The CDR3 is made up of 13 amino acids. Germline-derived CDR1 and CDR2 are SGHVS and FNYEAQ. The germline V and J ends were trimmed by 4 bases and 3 bases, with 10 bases remaining between them. The CDR3 coding sequence is TGTGCCAGCAGCTATGGTACCAACTACGAGCAGTACTTC. It specifies CASSYGTNYEQYF.

This clonotype has more than one count but fewer than ten. This sequence joins TRBV7-8 and TRBJ2-3; TRBD2 aligns across 8 bases. This CDR3 is 15 amino acids long. Germline V gene sequence: CDR1 SGHVS, CDR2 FQNEAQ. Trimming at V came to 5 bases and at J to 3 bases, leaving 7 bases not matched to a gene. The CDR3: CASSQGLGLTDTQYF. CDR3 in DNA: TGTGCCAGCAGCCAGGGACTAGGTCTGACAGATACGCAGTATTTT.

The chain recombines TRBV6-5 with TRBJ1-2; TRBD1 aligns across 7 bases. This CDR3 is 15 amino acids long. From germline, CDR1 is MNHEY and CDR2 SVGAGI. The V gene end was trimmed by 2 bases and the J gene end by 2 bases; junction bases not matched to a gene: 5. CDR3 bases: TGTGCCAGCAGTTACAAGACAGGGCCAAACTATGGCTACACCTTC. It specifies CASSYKTGPNYGYTF.

This clonotype is termed medium-sized. The chain recombines TRBV7-2 with TRBJ2-3, with a tentative D call TRBD2 (5 bases). Germline V gene sequence: CDR1 SGHTA, CDR2 FQGNSA. The CDR3 has 15 residues. V shed 5 bases and J shed 0 bases, with 12 bases lying between them. CDR3: CASSLEADSTDTQYF. The CDR3, as DNA: TGTGCCAGCAGCCTAGAAGCGGATAGCACAGATACGCAGTATTTT.

This clonotype was seen a few times. The rearrangement links TRBV10-3 to TRBJ2-5, with D possibly being TRBD2 (5 bases). CDR3 size: 15 residues. V lost 3 bases and J lost 4, with 15 bases in between. The germline gives CDR1 ENHRY, CDR2 SYGVKD. The CDR3 DNA is TGTGCCATCAGTGATGAGGGTTTGGTGGGAGAGACCCAGTACTTC. This encodes CAISDEGLVGETQYF.

The V call is TRBV12-3 or TRBV12-4, the J call TRBJ2-3, with D possibly matching TRBD2 (6 bases). The CDR3 has 14 amino acids. V lost 6 bases and J lost 2, with 12 bases in between. CDR3 sequence: CASSLGGTTDTQYF. CDR3 DNA sequence: TGTGCCAGCAGCTTGGGGGGAACCACAGATACGCAGTATTTT.

Many counts were recorded for this clonotype. The chain uses TRBV10-3 and TRBJ2-3; no clear D gene. The CDR3 loop spans 13 amino acids. V lost 3 bases and J lost 4, with 8 bases in between. Germline CDR1 reads ENHRY; CDR2 reads SYGVKD. CDR3 loop: CAISDVRPDTQYF. CDR3 nucleotides: TGTGCCATCAGTGACGTCAGGCCAGATACGCAGTATTTT.

This clonotype has only a few counts. The chain uses TRBV28 and TRBJ2-4; 8 nucleotides match TRBD1. The CDR3 is made up of 13 amino acids. Unmatched junction bases numbered 4, after V lost 9 bases and J lost 3 bases. Germline values: CDR1 MDHEN, CDR2 SYDVKM. The CDR3 region has the DNA TGTGCCAGTGGGGGGACAGGCAAAAACATTCAGTACTTC. It encodes CASGGTGKNIQYF.

This clonotype was detected a few times. The rearrangement links TRBV4-1 to TRBJ2-1; the D gene is possibly TRBD1 (6 bases). The CDR3 spans 16 residues. The germline CDR1 and CDR2 sequences are MGHRA and YSYEKL. Trimming took off 1 base at V and 0 bases at J, with 10 bases between the two ends. This CDR3 reads CASSQGGQVSYNEQFF. CDR3 coding DNA: TGCGCCAGCAGCCAAGGGGGGCAAGTCTCCTACAATGAGCAGTTCTTC.

There are many counts of this clonotype. The chain has TRBV4-1 and TRBJ1-5; no reliable D call. The ends were cut back, 1 base at V and 5 bases at J, with 3 bases in the middle. CDR3 length equals 12 residues. Germline CDR1 is MGHRA and CDR2 is YSYEKL. The CDR3 sequence: CASSQGDQPQHF. In DNA form, the CDR3 reads TGCGCCAGCAGCCAAGGGGATCAGCCCCAGCATTTT.

The V call is TRBV7-9, the J call TRBJ1-2; perhaps TRBD1 as D (6 bases). The V and J ends lost 7 bases and 6 bases respectively, with 18 bases between them. CDR3 length: 14 residues. The germline V gene has CDR1 SEHNR and CDR2 FQNEAQ (reference sequence). This chain's CDR3 is CASNIQGSKDGYTF. CDR3 sequence (DNA): TGTGCCAGCAACATACAGGGAAGTAAGGATGGCTACACCTTC.

CDR3 sequence (DNA): TGTGCCAGCAGCTTCAGGTGGAATGAGCAGTTCTTC. Protein product: CASSFRWNEQFF. This sequence joins TRBV7-9 and TRBJ2-1; D is undetermined. Germline V gene data show CDR1 as SEHNR and CDR2 as FQNEAQ (reference sequence). V was clipped by 3 bases and J by 7 bases, with 7 bases between them. CDR3 length: 12 amino acids.

The chain joins TRBV27 to TRBJ1-4, with D possibly being TRBD1 (6 bases). CDR3 length: 13 amino acids. Per germline, CDR1 MNHEY and CDR2 SMNVEV (reference sequence). Trimming shortened V by 5 bases and J by 9 bases, and 13 bases separated the two germline ends. As DNA, the CDR3 is TGTGCCAGCAGTACCCCGACAGGAAAAAAACTGTTTTTT. Translating gives CASSTPTGKKLFF. Combining the CDR3 with reference TRBV27 and TRBJ1-4 gives the whole variable domain EAQVTQNPRYLITVTGKKLTVTCSQNMNHEYMSWYRQDPGLGLRQIYYSMNVEVTDKGDVPEGYKVSRKEKRNFPLILESPSPNQTSLYFCASSTPTGKKLFFGSGTQLSVL.

This clonotype was counted between two and nine times. The chain carries TRBV7-9 and TRBJ2-4; 7 bases fit TRBD1. The CDR3 extends over 15 amino acids. Germline values: CDR1 SEHNR, CDR2 FQNEAQ (reference sequence). Trimming removed 1 base from V and 1 base from J; junction bases left unmatched: 1. The CDR3 DNA reads as TGTGCCAGCAGCTTAGAACAGGGGGCCAAAAACATTCAGTACTTC. Its protein is CASSLEQGAKNIQYF. The whole variable domain, remainder taken from reference TRBV7-9 and TRBJ2-4, is DTGVSQNPRHKITKRGQNVTFRCDPISEHNRLYWYRQTLGQGPEFLTYFQNEAQLEKSRLLSDRFSAERPKGSFSTLEIQRTEQGDSAMYLCASSLEQGAKNIQYFGAGTRLSVL.

This clonotype was seen only a few times. This sequence joins TRBV7-9 and TRBJ2-2, with D possibly called TRBD1 or TRBD2 (5 bases each). The germline V and J ends were trimmed by 6 bases and 7 bases, with 12 bases remaining between them. The CDR3 has 13 residues. Germline V gives CDR1 SEHNR, CDR2 FQNEAQ (reference sequence). The CDR3 sequence is CASSSGPIGELFF. The CDR3 DNA reads TGTGCCAGCAGTTCGGGGCCAATCGGGGAGCTGTTTTTT.

This clonotype has more than one count but fewer than ten. This chain connects TRBV6-2 or TRBV6-3 to TRBJ1-1, with 12 bases that match TRBD1. The germline V gene has CDR1 MNHEY and CDR2 SVGEGT. V dropped 10 bases and J dropped 5; count of bases not matched to a gene: 20. CDR3 length equals 18 residues. The CDR3 sequence is CATYTDPGQGAILTEAFF. In DNA, the CDR3 is TGTGCCACCTACACGGATCCGGGACAGGGGGCTATCTTGACTGAAGCTTTCTTT.

The CDR3: CASSPDRAIYNEQFF. The DNA for the CDR3 is TGTGCCAGCAGCCCAGACCGGGCAATTTACAATGAGCAGTTCTTC. V is TRBV4-2 and J is TRBJ2-1, with D unresolved. CDR3 size: 15 residues. CDR1 is LGHNA and CDR2 is YNFKEQ in the germline V gene. V was cut by 4 bases and J by 4 bases, with 14 bases left in between.

This clonotype has more than one count but fewer than ten. DNA of the CDR3: TGTGCCAGCAGCTCCCCTCAGGGGCAGGGGAAGAATTCACCCCTCCACTTT. Residues: CASSSPQGQGKNSPLHF. J is TRBJ1-6 and V is TRBV7-2, with D perhaps matching TRBD1 (6 bases). Germline assignment: CDR1 SGHTA and CDR2 FQGNSA. V lost 4 bases and J lost 7, with 20 bases in between. The CDR3 extends over 17 amino acids.